Listed below are T cell receptor beta chains from one sample, sequenced in a study of blood T cells in healthy people across ages. Using its own MiXCR run on the 5' RACE reads, TCRdb lists one record per CDR3 protein. The table includes 1 million to 1.2 million distinct CDR3 sequences, 35% to 40% detected once. The sequencing input was blood. These receptors were obtained from a young man in good health. CDR3s include the opening cysteine and the closing phenylalanine or tryptophan. Fields, in order: CDR3 DNA, CDR3 protein, D gene, J gene, V gene, clone size. A D gene is named only where the DNA matches it firmly. Clone size is stated in some rows and not others, as once, few, many or a class when expanded.

TGCGCCAGCAGCCAAGAGACGGGGGAAAAACTGTTTTTT	CASSQETGEKLFF	NA	TRBJ1-4	TRBV4-3	NA
TGCAGTGCTTGTCCCCTGGCGGGTGGGCCGGGCAGCACAGATACGCAGTATTTT	CSACPLAGGPGSTDTQYF	NA	TRBJ2-3	TRBV20-1	NA
TGTGCCATCAGTGTGCTAGCCGGGGACCTCTCCTACGAGCAGTACTTC	CAISVLAGDLSYEQYF	NA	TRBJ2-7	TRBV10-3	NA
TGTGCCAGCAGCCAAGAGCGGAGCAGGGACATAGGGGCGGCTTTCTTT	CASSQERSRDIGAAFF	NA	TRBJ1-1	TRBV4-2	once
TGTGCCAGCAGCTTTCCGGGACAGGGACGCGGCTACACCTTC	CASSFPGQGRGYTF	TRBD1	TRBJ1-2	TRBV6-2/TRBV6-3	NA
TGTGCCAGCATCCGGACAGCGATTCCAACTAATGAAAAACTGTTTTTT	CASIRTAIPTNEKLFF	NA	TRBJ1-4	TRBV28	NA
TGTGCCAGCAGCTTGGACGGGGGCCGCGGAGTCTATGGCTACACCTTC	CASSLDGGRGVYGYTF	NA	TRBJ1-2	TRBV5-5	NA
TGTGCCAGCAGCCTAAACAGGGCTCACAATAATTCACCCCTCCACTTT	CASSLNRAHNNSPLHF	NA	TRBJ1-6	TRBV11-2	NA
TGCAGTGCTAGAGAGAGGTTTAACGAGCAGTACTTC	CSARERFNEQYF	NA	TRBJ2-7	TRBV20-1	few
TGTGCCAGCAGCCAAGTCCCCCGCAGGGATCAATTAGGGTACACCTTC	CASSQVPRRDQLGYTF	NA	TRBJ1-2	TRBV3-1	NA
TGTGCCAGCAGTTGGACTGGGCAAGAGACCCAGTACTTC	CASSWTGQETQYF	NA	TRBJ2-5	TRBV27	many
TGTGCCAGCAGTTCCGAACAGAATAACTATGGCTACACCTTC	CASSSEQNNYGYTF	NA	TRBJ1-2	TRBV6-2/TRBV6-3	NA
TGCAGTGCTAGGGAACAGGGCCCAGATACGCAGTATTTT	CSAREQGPDTQYF	NA	TRBJ2-3	TRBV20-1	NA
TGCAGCGTCGCCGAGGGGGTCGACGAGCAGTACTTC	CSVAEGVDEQYF	NA	TRBJ2-7	TRBV29-1	few
TGTGCCAGCAGCGCAACCGGGACAACCACTGAAGCTTTCTTT	CASSATGTTTEAFF	NA	TRBJ1-1	TRBV9	NA
TGTGCCAGCATCCCGAGACCCGGGCCCAACTATGGCTACACCTTC	CASIPRPGPNYGYTF	NA	TRBJ1-2	TRBV6-5	NA
TGTGCCAGCAGTGAAGACTTTCTCCACACAGATACGCAGTATTTT	CASSEDFLHTDTQYF	NA	TRBJ2-3	TRBV25-1	NA
TGCGCCAGCAGCTTCGCCCAGGGGAATAACATTCAGTACTTC	CASSFAQGNNIQYF	NA	TRBJ2-4	TRBV5-1	NA
TGTGCCAGCAGCATCCTTACAGGGGGCACAGATACGCAGTATTTT	CASSILTGGTDTQYF	TRBD1	TRBJ2-3	TRBV9	few
TGCAGCGTCCGACAGGGTTGGGATCAGCCCCAGCATTTT	CSVRQGWDQPQHF	TRBD1	TRBJ1-5	TRBV29-1	NA
TGCAGTGCTAGAGTTAGTGGGACTGGAAGTTCACCCCTCCACTTT	CSARVSGTGSSPLHF	NA	TRBJ1-6	TRBV20-1	few
TGTGCCGCCAGTGATTCGAGGGAGGAGACCCAGTACTTC	CAASDSREETQYF	NA	TRBJ2-5	TRBV24-1	NA
TGCAGTGTAAGGGTTAAAGGCTACACCTTC	CSVRVKGYTF	NA	TRBJ1-2	TRBV20-1	NA
TGTGCCAGCAGCTTAGACCCTCAAGTAAACACCGGGGAGCTGTTTTTT	CASSLDPQVNTGELFF	NA	TRBJ2-2	TRBV7-8	NA
TGCAGCGGGGGAGGACAGTACACAGATACGCAGTATTTT	CSGGGQYTDTQYF	NA	TRBJ2-3	TRBV29-1	many
TGTGCCAGCAGTCCCCAGACTAGGCCCAACTACAATGAGCAGTTCTTC	CASSPQTRPNYNEQFF	NA	TRBJ2-1	TRBV12-3/TRBV12-4	NA
TGTGTCAGCAGCTTTACCGCGGGGGGTTCTGGGGCTTTCTTT	CVSSFTAGGSGAFF	NA	TRBJ1-1	TRBV7-6	NA
TGTGCCAGCAGCAACTCGATTCCCGAGCAGTACTTC	CASSNSIPEQYF	NA	TRBJ2-7	TRBV12-3/TRBV12-4	few
TGTGCCAGCAGTCCTTGGGGTGGAGATACGCAGTATTTT	CASSPWGGDTQYF	NA	TRBJ2-3	TRBV12-3/TRBV12-4	few
TGCAGCGTCTACGACAGACAGCTAGGGAACACTGAAGCTTTCTTT	CSVYDRQLGNTEAFF	NA	TRBJ1-1	TRBV29-1	NA
TGTGCCAGCAGCGGACGTGACCGGACAGTCAACATGAACACTGAAGCTTTCTTT	CASSGRDRTVNMNTEAFF	NA	TRBJ1-1	TRBV9	NA
TGTGCCAGCAGCTTACCGGGAATTGAGACCCAGTACTTC	CASSLPGIETQYF	NA	TRBJ2-5	TRBV7-9	few
TGTGCCAGCAGCACTACTCCGCGTGTTCAGTTCTTC	CASSTTPRVQFF	NA	TRBJ2-1	TRBV7-2	NA
TGCAGTGCTACGGGGGGTCAAGAGACCCAGTACTTC	CSATGGQETQYF	TRBD2	TRBJ2-5	TRBV20-1	once
TGTGCCAGCAGGCGAGGGGATAATTCACCCCTCCACTTT	CASRRGDNSPLHF	NA	TRBJ1-6	TRBV11-2	NA
TGCAGCGTTGCCCGGGCCGAGAGCACTGAAGCTTTCTTT	CSVARAESTEAFF	NA	TRBJ1-1	TRBV29-1	few
TGTGCCAGCAGCGGGGGGTTTAATCAGCCCCAGCATTTT	CASSGGFNQPQHF	NA	TRBJ1-5	TRBV27	NA
TGCGCCAGCGTCTTGGGGTCAGGGCTGAGAGATACGCAGTATTTT	CASVLGSGLRDTQYF	NA	TRBJ2-3	TRBV5-1	few
TGCAGCGTTGCCGTAGGGGGAGCCGGGGAGCAGTACTTC	CSVAVGGAGEQYF	NA	TRBJ2-5	TRBV29-1	NA
TGCAGTGCTGCTTATAGCGGGGGGGGGATATACAATGAGCAGTACTTC	CSAAYSGGGIYNEQYF	TRBD2	TRBJ2-7	TRBV20-1	NA
TGTGCCAGCAGCTTGGGGGTCGACACTGAAGCTTTCTTT	CASSLGVDTEAFF	NA	TRBJ1-1	TRBV5-1	many
TGCAGCGTTGATCAAAGACAGGGCAGCGGCTACACCTTC	CSVDQRQGSGYTF	TRBD1	TRBJ1-2	TRBV29-1	NA
TGCAGTGCGAAAGCCCCGGGGGGGGTCCGGGCTTTCTTT	CSAKAPGGVRAFF	NA	TRBJ1-1	TRBV20-1	NA
TGCAGTGCTATCCCTTCGCGGGGGTACAATGAGCAGTTCTTC	CSAIPSRGYNEQFF	TRBD2	TRBJ2-1	TRBV20-1	few
TGTGCCAGCAGCCCTCAGGGGCAAGGGACTCGGGACACTGAAGCTTTCTTT	CASSPQGQGTRDTEAFF	NA	TRBJ1-1	TRBV7-9	NA
TGTGCCAGCAGCCACCCGGCAACTAATGAAAAACTGTTTTTT	CASSHPATNEKLFF	NA	TRBJ1-4	TRBV3-1	NA
TGTGCCAGCAGCTTAGAATTGGAAATAGAGCAGTTCTTC	CASSLELEIEQFF	NA	TRBJ2-1	TRBV7-2	NA
TGCAGCGCACGGGGGGGGGCGGATAGCACAGATACGCAGTATTTT	CSARGGADSTDTQYF	TRBD2	TRBJ2-3	TRBV29-1	NA
TGTGCCAGCAGACAGGGGCTTTCCTCCTACGAGCAGTACTTC	CASRQGLSSYEQYF	TRBD1	TRBJ2-7	TRBV6-5	few
TGTGCCACCAGCAGCCCTTGGGAAAGGACCCAGCATTTT	CATSSPWERTQHF	NA	TRBJ1-5	TRBV15	few